This T cell receptor (beta chain) was identified in a study of shared clonotypes between healthy human individuals (dated by TCRdb to 2018 to 2020). Background on the whole study: A few men and two women, aged 18 to 49 years, made up the cohort. Per donor, three plates each were used for CD4 naive and CD4 memory, two for CD8 naive, and one for CD8 memory. To estimate repertoire size and how much clonotype sharing occurs between individuals, the study deeply sequenced the blood TCR repertoires of about five healthy adults. Different laboratories and diverse techniques were used to prepare libraries and sequence TCR repertoires, to increase sequencing depth and limit assay-specific biases. Leukapheresis yielded between about 0.85 and 10 billion PBMCs per donor. Overall results and qualifications from the work: When a handful of donors were compared, the shared fraction of clonotypes was 5% to 6.5% for naive CD4, around 3.5% for naive CD8, 2% to 2.5% for memory CD4, and around 0.37% for memory CD8. Larger estimated clonotype richness was generally found for naive subsets than for memory subsets. Incomplete sequencing was indicated by rarefaction of sorted-subset datasets, despite the large sequencing depth. Sampling was restricted to blood, and TCR repertoires in tissue are likely to differ from TCR repertoires in blood. Compared with non-shared clonotypes, the clonotypes found in all four sorted-subset donors had higher generation probabilities. Based on pairwise subsampling, the degree of clonotype sharing among donors was expected to be affected by sequencing depth. The genetic and exposure-history diversity represented was limited by the small number of donors.

CDR3 length: 15 amino acids, cysteine to phenylalanine. Just the 45-base CDR3 DNA is kept, in frame starting at base 1. At the junction V is shortened by 5 bases and J by 2 bases; bases outside the gene matches: 11. The germline V gene encodes CDR1 GTSNPN and CDR2 SVGIG (reference sequence). The donors were healthy, HIV-negative adults with no recently reported acute infections or vaccinations. Only Caucasian adults living in Nashville, Tennessee, USA were represented among the donors. CD4+ T cells were enriched through magnetic negative selection, after which naive cells were positively selected on CD45RA and the remaining negative fraction served as the memory subset. Blood was collected by leukapheresis, and PBMCs were isolated by Ficoll-Histopaque density gradient centrifugation and then cryopreserved in liquid nitrogen vapor phase. Analytical flow cytometry was used to check the purity and quantity of every magnetically sorted T cell population. Genomic DNA was isolated from every sorted fraction and measured by UV absorbance on a Nanodrop 2000c.

To note about this clone: There is no known antigen for this receptor. Base qualities were left out, and no much larger clone turns up one base away.

Using the deep immunoSEQ assay, multiplex PCR amplified TCR CDR3 regions from genomic DNA. For each cell subset, the extracted genomic DNA was distributed evenly across all wells of several immunoSEQ 96-well plates, and each plate served as one replicate. For sorted subsets, approximately 200 ng of genomic DNA, equivalent to roughly 33,000 T cell genomes, went into each replicate PCR. Purified libraries were measured with a Qubit 3.0 fluorometer, size-checked on a Bioanalyzer 2100, and measured again with the KAPA Library Quantification kit. A separate single-read 150-cycle Illumina NextSeq 550 flow cell was used to sequence each immunoSEQ 96-well plate. The authors' analysis ran thus. Because the immunoSEQ output included only junctional sequences and no quality scores, the filtering could not be the same as the filtering used for full-length reads. To assign V/J genes and CDR3, sequences were annotated using PyIR, a Python wrapper for IgBLAST v1.9, with IMGT germline references. Reads were removed for weak V/J assignments (E-value above 1e-6), missing CDR3, stop codons, out-of-frame junctions, or ambiguous translated residues. V3J clonotypes were defined as sequences sharing the same inferred V gene, J gene, and CDR3 amino acid sequence. Percentage overlap between repertoires was calculated by dividing the number of shared unique clonotypes by the size of the smaller repertoire. Repertoire richness was assessed with RTK rarefaction, the Chao1 estimator, and Recon v2.1 estimates of unobserved clonotypes. OLGA was used to compute generation probabilities for all TCRbeta clonotypes that the gDNA method yielded from several donors. Drawn from immuneACCESS, this table holds only the in-frame rearrangements with V and J called that TCRdb kept. Clones are partly lost; checked studies trace under half to an unresolved V gene and leave the rest unexplained. V and J calls plus clone size are reproduced from that table; the DNA served to infer D and trimming. This sample lists 1,400,000 or so clones; approximately 98.5% were detected once. The ten most abundant clones make up about 0.34% of the sample.

The sample taken for sequencing was naive CD4+ T cells sorted from blood. What this sample's cell subset or site label stands for: CD45RA+ positively selected. The sequence was collected from a man in his thirties or forties in good health. This sequence uses TRBV30 and TRBJ2-7; 8 bases in the junction line up with TRBD2. The nucleotides are TGTGCCTGGGGCAACCCCCGGCGGGGGGCCTACGAGCAGTACTTC. Its translation reads: CAWGNPRRGAYEQYF. Supplemented by the reference TRBV30 and TRBJ2-7 proteins around the CDR3, the complete variable domain is SQTIHQWPATLVQPVGSPLSLECTVEGTSNPNLYWYRQAAGRGLQLLFYSVGIGQISSEVPQNLSASRPQDRQFILSSKKLLLSDSGFYLCAWGNPRRGAYEQYFGPGTRLTVT.